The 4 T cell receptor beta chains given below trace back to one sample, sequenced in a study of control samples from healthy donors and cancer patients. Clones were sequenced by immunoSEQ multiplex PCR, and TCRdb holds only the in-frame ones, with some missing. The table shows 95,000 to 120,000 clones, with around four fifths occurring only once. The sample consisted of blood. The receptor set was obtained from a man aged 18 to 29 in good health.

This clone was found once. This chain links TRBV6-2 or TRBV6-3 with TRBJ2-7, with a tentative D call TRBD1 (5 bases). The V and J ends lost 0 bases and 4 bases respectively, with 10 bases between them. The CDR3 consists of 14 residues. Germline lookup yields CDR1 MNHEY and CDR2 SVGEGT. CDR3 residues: CASSYSHRPYEQYF. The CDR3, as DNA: TGTGCCAGCAGTTACTCCCACAGGCCTTACGAGCAGTACTTC.

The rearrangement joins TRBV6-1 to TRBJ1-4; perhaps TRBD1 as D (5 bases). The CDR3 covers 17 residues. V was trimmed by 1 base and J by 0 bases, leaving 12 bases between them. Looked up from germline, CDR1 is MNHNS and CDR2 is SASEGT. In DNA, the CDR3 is TGTGCCAGCAGTGAAGTGTCAGGGTTTGCAACTAATGAAAAACTGTTTTTT. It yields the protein CASSEVSGFATNEKLFF.

The CDR3 DNA is TGTGCCAGTGGTCTCACGCGACGGCAGCGTCCAACTAATGAAAAACTGTTTTTT. Translated: CASGLTRRQRPTNEKLFF. The chain employs TRBV6-7 and TRBJ1-4, with unresolved D. TRBV6-7 is placed among ORFs of uncertain function. Trimming took 9 bases from V and 0 from J, leaving 23 bases between them. The CDR3 loop spans 18 amino acids.

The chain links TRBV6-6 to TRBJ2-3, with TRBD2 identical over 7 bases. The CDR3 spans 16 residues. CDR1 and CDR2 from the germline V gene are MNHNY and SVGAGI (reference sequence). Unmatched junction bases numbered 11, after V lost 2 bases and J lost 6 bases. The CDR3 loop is CASSYPGGGGMDTQYF. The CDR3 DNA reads TGTGCCAGCAGTTACCCGGGAGGCGGGGGAATGGATACGCAGTATTTT.